One and the same sample provided the 15 T cell receptor beta chains below, sequenced in a study of blood T cells in healthy people across ages (dated by TCRdb to the mid-2010s). The library was produced with 5' RACE. The sequencer listed for this sample is Illumina HiSeq 2500. A second roughly 6 to 12 cycle PCR used a sample-barcoded 5' primer and a J-beta primer mix. TCRdb handled the public reads itself, with Q25 trimming in fastp and clone calling in MiXCR, and kept productive beta chains. Identical CDR3 proteins give one entry, which carries the most common genes and DNA. This sample holds some 760,000 distinct CDR3 sequences; roughly 25% were observed only once. More than 7.5% of the sample rests with the top ten. Another study also made use of these data, one on T cells of mothers and their children.

Source material: blood. The receptors come from a boy aged 10-17 years in good health.

J is TRBJ2-7 and V is TRBV5-6; D is perhaps TRBD1 (6 bases). The germline V and J ends were trimmed by 3 bases and 4 bases, with 14 bases remaining between them. The germline V gene has CDR1 SGHDT and CDR2 YYEEEE. This CDR3 is 14 amino acids long. This CDR3 is CASSYRQVVYEQYF. Written as DNA, the CDR3 is TGTGCCAGCAGCTATCGACAGGTAGTGTACGAGCAGTACTTC.

This clonotype was seen a handful of times. V usage is TRBV9 and J usage is TRBJ2-5, with D perhaps given as TRBD1 or TRBD2 (6 bases each). Trimming removed 1 base at V and 5 bases at J, with 15 bases between. The CDR3 is made up of 15 amino acids. Germline V gives CDR1 SGDLS, CDR2 YYNGEE. CDR3 nucleotides: TGTGCCAGCAGCGTATACGCCGGGGGCAGGGAGACCCAGTACTTC. Its translation is CASSVYAGGRETQYF.

The chain joins TRBV12-3 or TRBV12-4 to TRBJ2-2; D unresolved. Trimming removed 5 bases at V and 5 bases at J, with 15 bases between. This CDR3 comprises 15 residues. The CDR3 sequence: CASSGATTFTGELFF. CDR3 sequence (DNA): TGTGCCAGCAGTGGCGCGACGACTTTTACCGGGGAGCTGTTTTTT.

This clonotype was found once. The chain joins TRBV29-1 to TRBJ2-7, with D possibly matching TRBD1 (6 bases). The CDR3 loop spans 14 amino acids. V dropped 6 bases and J dropped 3 bases, with 18 bases sitting between them. In germline, CDR1 is SQVTM, CDR2 ANQGSEA. In DNA form, the CDR3 reads TGCAGCGTGGTAGACAGGAGGCAAAACTACGAGCAGTACTTC. It yields the protein CSVVDRRQNYEQYF.

The chain has TRBV5-5 and TRBJ1-1, with unresolved D. Trimming pared 4 bases from V and 0 bases from J, leaving 10 bases between. This CDR3 contains 14 residues. Per the germline V gene, CDR1 is SGHKS and CDR2 is YYEKEE (reference sequence). The CDR3: CASSTDVMNTEAFF. Here the CDR3 DNA reads TGTGCCAGCAGCACAGATGTGATGAACACTGAAGCTTTCTTT.

With regard to this clonotype: One junction end disagrees with the germline gene, perhaps due to a read error. The chain is built from TRBV29-1 and TRBJ1-1; D is undetermined. This CDR3 contains 11 residues. CDR1 is SQVTM, CDR2 ANQGSEA, per germline. The CDR3 DNA follows: TGCAGCGGTGCACTGGGAGCTGAAGCCTTCTTT. Its translation is CSGALGAEAFF.

This clonotype was detected only a few times. The chain recombines TRBV3-1 with TRBJ2-5; D call uncertain. The DNA end is a closer match to TRBJ2-1, so the J assignment may be wrong. The CDR3 totals 14 residues. The germline V gene encodes CDR1 LGHDT and CDR2 YNNKEL (reference sequence). CDR3 sequence (DNA): TGTGCCAGCAGCCGCATCCGGGTAACAGTTGAGCAGTTCTTC. Its protein is CASSRIRVTVEQFF.

The chain has TRBV5-5 and TRBJ2-3; D is undetermined. The germline V and J ends were trimmed by 1 base and 1 base, with 10 bases remaining between them. Germline V gene lookup returns CDR1 SGHKS and CDR2 YYEKEE (reference sequence). This CDR3 has 15 residues. The CDR3 reads CASSLRGVGTDTQYF. In DNA, the CDR3 is TGTGCCAGCAGCTTGAGAGGAGTCGGCACAGATACGCAGTATTTT.

The chain recombines TRBV6-5 with TRBJ1-1; D is uncertain. This CDR3 is 13 amino acids long. V was cut by 7 bases and J by 1 base, with 10 bases left in between. In germline, CDR1 is MNHEY, CDR2 SVGAGI. DNA for the CDR3: TGTGCCAGCAATCGTAGGACGAACACTGAAGCTTTCTTT. This gives the protein CASNRRTNTEAFF.

The chain employs TRBV29-1 and TRBJ2-1; 8 bases map to TRBD1. V shed 4 bases and J 7 bases; nucleotides not matched to a gene: 0. The CDR3 is 11 residues long. Germline V gene data show CDR1 as SQVTM and CDR2 as ANQGSEA. CDR3 DNA sequence: TGCAGCGTTGGGACAGGGAATGAGCAGTTCTTC. Amino acids: CSVGTGNEQFF.

Points on this clonotype: One base away lies a much larger clone, so this may be a sequencing read error. This chain links TRBV29-1 with TRBJ2-5; D is perhaps TRBD1 (6 bases). Looked up from germline, CDR1 is SQVTM and CDR2 is ANQGSEA. CDR3 size: 13 residues. The germline V and J ends were trimmed by 7 bases and 2 bases, with 14 bases remaining between them. CDR3 sequence: CSGKEQGQETQYF. The CDR3 DNA reads TGCAGCGGGAAGGAACAGGGACAAGAGACCCAGTACTTC.

The chain links TRBV20-1 to TRBJ2-3; 10 bases map to TRBD2. The CDR3 is made up of 15 amino acids. With 2 bases clipped from V and 0 bases from J, the junction kept 2 bases outside the gene matches. Germline CDR1 is DFQATT and CDR2 is SNEGSKA (reference sequence). This chain's CDR3 is CSARLAGVSTDTQYF. DNA of the CDR3: TGCAGTGCTAGACTAGCGGGGGTCAGCACAGATACGCAGTATTTT.

The J gene is TRBJ2-1, the V gene TRBV5-1; D uncertain. The J call is uncertain, as TRBJ2-5 better fits the DNA end. Germline CDR1 is SGHRS and CDR2 is YFSETQ. The CDR3 extends over 15 amino acids. This chain's CDR3 is CASSQESNTKVTQYF. The DNA of the CDR3 is TGCGCCAGCAGCCAAGAATCTAATACGAAGGTGACCCAGTACTTC.

This clonotype was observed a few times. The genes are TRBV6-1 and TRBJ2-3; D gene ambiguous. V was pared by 2 bases and J by 0 bases, with 6 bases between. CDR1 MNHNS and CDR2 SASEGT come from the germline V gene. This CDR3 spans 14 amino acids. CDR3 sequence reads: CASSEPGSTDTQYF. For the CDR3, the DNA is TGTGCCAGCAGTGAACCCGGGAGCACAGATACGCAGTATTTT.

This clonotype appeared a few times. This chain links TRBV6-1 with TRBJ2-5; 9 bases map to TRBD1. V gave up 0 bases and J gave up 1 base; unmatched junction bases: 0. Germline V CDR1 and CDR2: MNHNS, SASEGT. The CDR3 length is 15 residues. The CDR3 sequence: CASSEATGGQETQYF. CDR3 DNA: TGTGCCAGCAGTGAAGCGACAGGGGGCCAAGAGACCCAGTACTTC.